This TCR beta chain was documented in a study of a mutant IDH1 vaccine in newly diagnosed glioma. Study information: Commencement of vaccination occurred 4-6 weeks following radiotherapy alone, or concurrently with temozolomide cycles. Males made up approximately 62% and females roughly 38% of treated patients, whose mean age was 40.4 years.

To note about this clone: What it binds is not known.

Between the trimmed V and J ends, which lost 2 bases and 2 bases, there was a span of 9 bases. This CDR3 has 14 residues. The germline CDR1 and CDR2 sequences are ENHRY and SYGVKD. Using immunoSEQ multiplex PCR, the repertoire was profiled, and TCRdb retains in-frame clones only, with some absent. The table shows 25,000 to 30,000 clones, with around 80% occurring only once. Time point denoted: week 35, safety follow-up. Topical imiquimod was applied with each vaccine dose, which held 300 ug of mutant IDH1 20-mer peptide. Patients carried new grade 3 or 4 IDH1-mutant astrocytomas lacking nuclear ATRX. The sequenced sample was PBMCs, obtained from a glioma patient whose treatment included an IDH1 peptide vaccine. The chain employs TRBV10-3 and TRBJ1-2; a possible D gene is TRBD1 (5 bases). This clonotype originated in a man aged 50 to 59 with glioma. The CDR3 here is CAISEGRENYGYTF. In nucleotides, the CDR3 is TGTGCCATCAGTGAGGGCAGGGAGAACTATGGCTACACCTTC.